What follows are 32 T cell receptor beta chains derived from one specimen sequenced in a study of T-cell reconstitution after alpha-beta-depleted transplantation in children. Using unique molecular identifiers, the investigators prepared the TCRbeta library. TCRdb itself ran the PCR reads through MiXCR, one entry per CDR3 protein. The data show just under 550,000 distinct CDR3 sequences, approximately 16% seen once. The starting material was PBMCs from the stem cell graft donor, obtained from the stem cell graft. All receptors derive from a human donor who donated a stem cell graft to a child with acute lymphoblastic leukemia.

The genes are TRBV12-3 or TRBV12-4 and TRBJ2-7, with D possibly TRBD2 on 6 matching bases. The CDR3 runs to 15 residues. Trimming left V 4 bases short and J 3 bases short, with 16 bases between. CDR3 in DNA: TGTGCCAGCAGTTCAGCGCCGGGACTTGGCTACGAGCAGTACTTC. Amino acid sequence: CASSSAPGLGYEQYF.

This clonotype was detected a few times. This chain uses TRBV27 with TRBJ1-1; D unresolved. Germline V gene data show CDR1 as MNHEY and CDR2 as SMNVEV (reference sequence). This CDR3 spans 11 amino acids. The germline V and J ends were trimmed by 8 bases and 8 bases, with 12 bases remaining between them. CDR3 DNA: TGTGCCAGCGGCCAGACGGGCGAAGCTTTCTTT. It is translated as CASGQTGEAFF.

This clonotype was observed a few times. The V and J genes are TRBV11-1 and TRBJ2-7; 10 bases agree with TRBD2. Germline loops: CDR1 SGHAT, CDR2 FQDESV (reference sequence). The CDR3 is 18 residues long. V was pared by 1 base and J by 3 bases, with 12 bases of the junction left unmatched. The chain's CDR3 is CASSLVPPSGSSLYEQYF. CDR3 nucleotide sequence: TGTGCCAGCAGCTTAGTACCACCTAGCGGGAGCAGTCTCTACGAGCAGTACTTC.

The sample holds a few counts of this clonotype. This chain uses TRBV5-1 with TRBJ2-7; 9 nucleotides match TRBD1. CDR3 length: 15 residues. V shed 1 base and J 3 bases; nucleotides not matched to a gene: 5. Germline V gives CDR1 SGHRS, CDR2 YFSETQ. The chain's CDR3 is CASSLRGQGLYEQYF. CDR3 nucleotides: TGCGCCAGCAGCTTGAGGGGACAGGGCCTCTACGAGCAGTACTTC.

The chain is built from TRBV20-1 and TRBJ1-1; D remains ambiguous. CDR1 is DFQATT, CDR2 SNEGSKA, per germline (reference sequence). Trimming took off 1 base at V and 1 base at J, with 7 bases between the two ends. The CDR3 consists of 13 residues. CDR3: CSARGKENTEAFF. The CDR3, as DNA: TGCAGTGCTAGAGGAAAGGAGAACACTGAAGCTTTCTTT.

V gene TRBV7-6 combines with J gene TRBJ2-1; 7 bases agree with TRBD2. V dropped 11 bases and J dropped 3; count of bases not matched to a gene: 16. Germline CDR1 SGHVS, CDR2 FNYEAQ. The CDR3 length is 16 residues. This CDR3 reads CAVYWPAGVCYNEQFF. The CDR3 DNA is TGTGCCGTATATTGGCCTGCGGGAGTTTGCTACAATGAGCAGTTCTTC.

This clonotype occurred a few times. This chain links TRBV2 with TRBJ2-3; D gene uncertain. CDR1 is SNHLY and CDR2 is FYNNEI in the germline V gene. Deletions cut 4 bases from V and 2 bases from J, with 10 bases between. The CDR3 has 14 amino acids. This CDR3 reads CASSGVGFTDTQYF. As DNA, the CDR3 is TGTGCCAGCAGTGGGGTTGGCTTCACAGATACGCAGTATTTT.

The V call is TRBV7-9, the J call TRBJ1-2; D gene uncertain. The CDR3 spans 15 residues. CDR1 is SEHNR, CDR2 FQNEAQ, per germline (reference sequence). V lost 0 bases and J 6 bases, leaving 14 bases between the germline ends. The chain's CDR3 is CASSLALKGPNGYTF. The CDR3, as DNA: TGTGCCAGCAGCTTAGCGCTAAAAGGGCCGAATGGCTACACCTTC.

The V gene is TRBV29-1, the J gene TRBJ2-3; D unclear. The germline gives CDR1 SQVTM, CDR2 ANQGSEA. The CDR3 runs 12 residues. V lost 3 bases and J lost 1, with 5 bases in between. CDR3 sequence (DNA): TGCAGCGTTGAGGCTGGCACAGATACGCAGTATTTT. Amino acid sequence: CSVEAGTDTQYF.

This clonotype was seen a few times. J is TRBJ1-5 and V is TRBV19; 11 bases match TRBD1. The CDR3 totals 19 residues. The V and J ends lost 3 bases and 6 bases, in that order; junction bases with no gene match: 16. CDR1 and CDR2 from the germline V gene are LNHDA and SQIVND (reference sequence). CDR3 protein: CASSMDRGRVIRPGQPQHF. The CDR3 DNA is TGTGCCAGTAGTATGGACAGGGGGCGAGTAATTCGACCGGGTCAGCCCCAGCATTTT.

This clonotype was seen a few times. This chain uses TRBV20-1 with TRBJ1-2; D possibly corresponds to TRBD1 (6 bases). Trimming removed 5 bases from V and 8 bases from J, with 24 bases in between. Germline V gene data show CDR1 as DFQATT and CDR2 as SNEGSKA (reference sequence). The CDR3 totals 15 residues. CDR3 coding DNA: TGCAGTGCTGCCGGACAGAAGCTACTCCTTCGGGGCTACACCTTC. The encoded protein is CSAAGQKLLLRGYTF.

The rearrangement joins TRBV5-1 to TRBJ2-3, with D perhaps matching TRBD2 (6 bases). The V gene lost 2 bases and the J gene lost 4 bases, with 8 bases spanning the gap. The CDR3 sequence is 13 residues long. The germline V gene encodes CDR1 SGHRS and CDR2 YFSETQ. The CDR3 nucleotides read TGCGCCAGCAGCTTTCGGGAGTCAGATACGCAGTATTTT. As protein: CASSFRESDTQYF.

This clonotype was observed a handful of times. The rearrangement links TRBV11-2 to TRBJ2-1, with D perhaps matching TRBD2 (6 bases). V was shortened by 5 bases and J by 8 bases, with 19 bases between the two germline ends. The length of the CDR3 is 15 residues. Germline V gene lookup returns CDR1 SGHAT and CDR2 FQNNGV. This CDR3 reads CASSILGLLLDEQFF. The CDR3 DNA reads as TGTGCCAGCAGCATTTTGGGACTCCTCTTGGATGAGCAGTTCTTC. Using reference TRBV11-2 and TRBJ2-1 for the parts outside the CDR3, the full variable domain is EAGVAQSPRYKIIEKRQSVAFWCNPISGHATLYWYQQILGQGPKLLIQFQNNGVVDDSQLPKDRFSAERLKGVDSTLKIQPAKLEDSAVYLCASSILGLLLDEQFFGPGTRLTVL.

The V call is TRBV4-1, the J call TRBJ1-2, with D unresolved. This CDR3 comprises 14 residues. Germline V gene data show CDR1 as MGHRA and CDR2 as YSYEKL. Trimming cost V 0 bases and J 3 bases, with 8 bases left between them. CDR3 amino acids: CASSQDTRYYGYTF. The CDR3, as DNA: TGCGCCAGCAGCCAAGATACACGCTACTATGGCTACACCTTC.

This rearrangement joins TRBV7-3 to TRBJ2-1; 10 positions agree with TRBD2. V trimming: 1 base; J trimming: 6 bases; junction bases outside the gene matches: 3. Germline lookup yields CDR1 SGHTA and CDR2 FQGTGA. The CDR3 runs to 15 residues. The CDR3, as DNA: TGTGCCAGCAGCTTAAGAAGCGGGAGGGGCAATGAGCAGTTCTTC. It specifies CASSLRSGRGNEQFF.

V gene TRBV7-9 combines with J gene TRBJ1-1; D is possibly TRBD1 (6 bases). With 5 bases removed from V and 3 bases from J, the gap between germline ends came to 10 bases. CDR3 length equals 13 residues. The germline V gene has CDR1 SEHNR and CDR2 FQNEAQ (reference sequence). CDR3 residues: CASSLKGDTEAFF. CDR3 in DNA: TGTGCCAGCAGCCTAAAGGGGGACACTGAAGCTTTCTTT.

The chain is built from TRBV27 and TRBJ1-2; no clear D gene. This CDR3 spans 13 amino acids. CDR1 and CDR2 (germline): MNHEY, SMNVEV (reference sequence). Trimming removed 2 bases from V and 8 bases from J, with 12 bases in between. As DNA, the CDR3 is TGTGCCAGCAGTTTAACCGACTATGGGGGCTACACCTTC. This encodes CASSLTDYGGYTF.

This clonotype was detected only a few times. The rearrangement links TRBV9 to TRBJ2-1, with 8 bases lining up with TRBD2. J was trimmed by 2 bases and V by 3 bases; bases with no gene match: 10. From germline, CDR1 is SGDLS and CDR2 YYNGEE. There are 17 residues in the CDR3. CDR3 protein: CASSEGSSSGPYNEQFF. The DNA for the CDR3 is TGTGCCAGCAGCGAGGGATCCTCTAGCGGGCCCTACAATGAGCAGTTCTTC.

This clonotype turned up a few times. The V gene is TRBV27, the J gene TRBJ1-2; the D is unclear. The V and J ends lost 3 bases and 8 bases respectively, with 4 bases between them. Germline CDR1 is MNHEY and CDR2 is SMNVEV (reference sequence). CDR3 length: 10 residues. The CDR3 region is CASSLRGYTF. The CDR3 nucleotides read TGTGCCAGCAGTTTGCGCGGCTACACCTTC.

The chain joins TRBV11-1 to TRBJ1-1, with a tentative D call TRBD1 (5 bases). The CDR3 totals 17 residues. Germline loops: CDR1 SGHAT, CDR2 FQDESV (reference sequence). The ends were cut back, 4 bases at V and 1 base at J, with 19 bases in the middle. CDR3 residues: CASSSYFGGLRNTEAFF. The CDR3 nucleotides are TGTGCCAGCAGCTCCTATTTCGGGGGTCTCAGGAACACTGAAGCTTTCTTT.

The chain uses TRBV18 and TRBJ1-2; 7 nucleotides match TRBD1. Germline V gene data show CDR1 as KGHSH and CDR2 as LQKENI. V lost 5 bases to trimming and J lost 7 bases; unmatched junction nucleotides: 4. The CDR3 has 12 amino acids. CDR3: CASSRGGSGYTF. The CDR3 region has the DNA TGTGCCAGCTCAAGAGGGGGCTCTGGCTACACCTTC.

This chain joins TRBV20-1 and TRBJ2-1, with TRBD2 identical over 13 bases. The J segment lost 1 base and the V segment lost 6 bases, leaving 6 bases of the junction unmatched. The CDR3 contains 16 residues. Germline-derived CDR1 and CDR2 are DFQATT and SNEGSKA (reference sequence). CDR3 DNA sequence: TGCAGTGCGATAGGGACTAGCGGGAAGTCCTACAATGAGCAGTTCTTC. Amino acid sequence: CSAIGTSGKSYNEQFF.

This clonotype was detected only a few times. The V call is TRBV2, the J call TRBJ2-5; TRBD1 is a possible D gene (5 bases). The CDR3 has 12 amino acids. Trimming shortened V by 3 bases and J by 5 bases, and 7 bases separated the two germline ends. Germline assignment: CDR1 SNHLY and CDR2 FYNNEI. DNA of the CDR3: TGTGCCAGCAGTGACAGGGTGGAGACCCAGTACTTC. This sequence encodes CASSDRVETQYF.

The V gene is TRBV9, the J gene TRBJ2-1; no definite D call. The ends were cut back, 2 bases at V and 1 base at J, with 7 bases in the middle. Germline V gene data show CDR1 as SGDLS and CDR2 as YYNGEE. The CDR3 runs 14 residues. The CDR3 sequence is CASSVTTSYNEQFF. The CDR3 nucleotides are TGTGCCAGCAGCGTCACAACGTCCTACAATGAGCAGTTCTTC.

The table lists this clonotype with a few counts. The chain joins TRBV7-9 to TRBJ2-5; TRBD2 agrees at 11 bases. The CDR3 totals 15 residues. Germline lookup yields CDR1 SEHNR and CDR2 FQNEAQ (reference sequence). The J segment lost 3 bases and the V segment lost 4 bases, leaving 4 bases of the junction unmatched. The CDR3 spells CASSSPTSGEETQYF. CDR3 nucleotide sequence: TGTGCCAGCAGCTCTCCGACTAGCGGGGAAGAGACCCAGTACTTC.

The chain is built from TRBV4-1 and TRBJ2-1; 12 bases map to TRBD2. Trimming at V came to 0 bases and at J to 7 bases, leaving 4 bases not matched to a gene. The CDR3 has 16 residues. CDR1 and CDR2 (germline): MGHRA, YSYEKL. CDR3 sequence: CASSQEGLAGGNEQFF. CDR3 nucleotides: TGCGCCAGCAGCCAAGAAGGTCTAGCGGGGGGGAATGAGCAGTTCTTC.

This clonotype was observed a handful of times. The CDR3 DNA reads as TGTGCCAGTTGTCCGACAGGCAATTTAATGAACACTGAAGCTTTCTTT. This codes for CASCPTGNLMNTEAFF. The chain links TRBV2 to TRBJ1-1, with D possibly TRBD1 on 6 matching bases. With 9 bases removed from V and 0 bases from J, the gap between germline ends came to 20 bases. The CDR3 contains 16 residues. Germline-derived CDR1 and CDR2 are SNHLY and FYNNEI.

The DNA of the CDR3 is TGCAGCGTCTACAAGGTGAACACTGAAGCTTTCTTT. It yields the protein CSVYKVNTEAFF. This chain links TRBV29-1 with TRBJ1-1; no reliable D call. CDR3 length equals 12 residues. CDR1 SQVTM and CDR2 ANQGSEA come from the germline V gene. Trimming left V 6 bases short and J 0 bases short, with 8 bases between.

In nucleotides, the CDR3 is TGTGCCAGCAGCTTAGGGGGATCGCCGGCATACAATGAGCAGTTCTTC. It is translated as CASSLGGSPAYNEQFF. The V gene is TRBV7-9, the J gene TRBJ2-1; D uncertain. Germline lookup yields CDR1 SEHNR and CDR2 FQNEAQ (reference sequence). The CDR3 has 16 amino acids. Trimming removed 1 base from V and 4 bases from J, with 14 bases in between.

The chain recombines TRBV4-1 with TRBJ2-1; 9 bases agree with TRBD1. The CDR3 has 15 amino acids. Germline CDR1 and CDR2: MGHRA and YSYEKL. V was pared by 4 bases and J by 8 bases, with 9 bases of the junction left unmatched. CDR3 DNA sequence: TGCGCCAGCAGCCGCGGGACAGGGAGTGGGGATGAGCAGTTCTTC. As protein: CASSRGTGSGDEQFF.

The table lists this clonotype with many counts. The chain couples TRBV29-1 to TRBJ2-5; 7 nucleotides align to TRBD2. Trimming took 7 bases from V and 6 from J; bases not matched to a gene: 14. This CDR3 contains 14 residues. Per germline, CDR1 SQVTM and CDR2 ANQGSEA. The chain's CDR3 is CSAGDYASRQTQYF. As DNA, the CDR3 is TGCAGCGCCGGGGACTATGCCAGTCGCCAGACCCAGTACTTC.

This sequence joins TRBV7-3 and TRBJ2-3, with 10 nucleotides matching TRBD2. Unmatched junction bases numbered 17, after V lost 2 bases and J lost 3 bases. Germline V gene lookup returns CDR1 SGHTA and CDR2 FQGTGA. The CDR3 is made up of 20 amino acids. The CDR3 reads CASSLPPREAGGIWTDTQYF. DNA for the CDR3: TGTGCCAGCAGCTTACCCCCACGAGAAGCGGGAGGGATTTGGACAGATACGCAGTATTTT.